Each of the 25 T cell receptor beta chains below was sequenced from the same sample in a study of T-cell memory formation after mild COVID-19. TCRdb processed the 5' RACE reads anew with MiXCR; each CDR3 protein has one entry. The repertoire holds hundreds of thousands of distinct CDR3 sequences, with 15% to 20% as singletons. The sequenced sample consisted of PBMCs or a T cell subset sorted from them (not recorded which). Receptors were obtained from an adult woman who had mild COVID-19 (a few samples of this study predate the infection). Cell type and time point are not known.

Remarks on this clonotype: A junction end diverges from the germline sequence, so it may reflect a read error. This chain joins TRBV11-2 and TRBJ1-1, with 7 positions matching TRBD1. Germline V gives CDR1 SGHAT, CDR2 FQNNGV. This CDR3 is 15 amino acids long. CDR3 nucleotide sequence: TGTGCCAGCAGCTTAGAAGTTCAGGGGGGCACTGAGGCTTTCTTT. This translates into CASSLEVQGGTEAFF. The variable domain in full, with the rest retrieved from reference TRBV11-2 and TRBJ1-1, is EAGVAQSPRYKIIEKRQSVAFWCNPISGHATLYWYQQILGQGPKLLIQFQNNGVVDDSQLPKDRFSAERLKGVDSTLKIQPAKLEDSAVYLCASSLEVQGGTEAFFGQGTRLTVV.

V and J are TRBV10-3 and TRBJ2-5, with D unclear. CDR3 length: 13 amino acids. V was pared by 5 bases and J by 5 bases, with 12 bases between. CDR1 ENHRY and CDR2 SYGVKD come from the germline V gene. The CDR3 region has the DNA TGTGCCATCAGTCCACCCGGCAGGGAGACCCAGTACTTC. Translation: CAISPPGRETQYF.

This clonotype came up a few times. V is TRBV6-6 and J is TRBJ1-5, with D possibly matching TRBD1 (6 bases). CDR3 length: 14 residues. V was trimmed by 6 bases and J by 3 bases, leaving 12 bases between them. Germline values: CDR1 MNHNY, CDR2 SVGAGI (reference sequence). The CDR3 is CASRPTGFNQPQHF. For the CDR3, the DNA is TGTGCCAGCAGGCCGACAGGCTTCAATCAGCCCCAGCATTTT.

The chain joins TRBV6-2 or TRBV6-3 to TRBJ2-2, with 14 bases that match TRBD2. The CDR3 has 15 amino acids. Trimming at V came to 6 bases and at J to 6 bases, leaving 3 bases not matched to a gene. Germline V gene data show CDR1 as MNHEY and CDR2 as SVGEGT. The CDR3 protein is CASRGLAGVSGELFF. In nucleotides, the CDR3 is TGTGCCAGCAGGGGACTAGCGGGAGTATCCGGGGAGCTGTTTTTT.

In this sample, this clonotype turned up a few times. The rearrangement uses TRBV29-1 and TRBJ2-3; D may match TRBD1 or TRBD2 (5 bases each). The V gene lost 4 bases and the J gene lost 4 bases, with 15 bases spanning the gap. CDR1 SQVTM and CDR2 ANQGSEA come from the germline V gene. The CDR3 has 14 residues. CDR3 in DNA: TGCAGCGTTGTCATCGACGGGGCCCCAGATACGCAGTATTTT. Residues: CSVVIDGAPDTQYF.

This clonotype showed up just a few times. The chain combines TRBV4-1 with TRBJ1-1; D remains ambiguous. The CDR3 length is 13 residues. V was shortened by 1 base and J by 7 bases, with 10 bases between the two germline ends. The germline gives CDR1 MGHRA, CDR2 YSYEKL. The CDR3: CASSQVGVIEAFF. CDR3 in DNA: TGCGCCAGCAGCCAAGTTGGAGTAATTGAAGCTTTCTTT.

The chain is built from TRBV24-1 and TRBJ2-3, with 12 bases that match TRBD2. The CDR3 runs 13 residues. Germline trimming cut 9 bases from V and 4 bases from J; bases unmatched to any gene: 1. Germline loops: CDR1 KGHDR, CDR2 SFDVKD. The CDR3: CATGLAGPDTQYF. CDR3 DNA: TGTGCCACCGGACTAGCGGGACCAGATACGCAGTATTTT.

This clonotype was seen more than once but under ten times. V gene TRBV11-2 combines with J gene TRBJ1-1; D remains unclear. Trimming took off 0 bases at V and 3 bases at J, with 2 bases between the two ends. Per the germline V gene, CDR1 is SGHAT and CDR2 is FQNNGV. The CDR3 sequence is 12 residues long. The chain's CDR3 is CASSLDHTEAFF. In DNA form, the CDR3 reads TGTGCCAGCAGCTTAGATCACACTGAAGCTTTCTTT. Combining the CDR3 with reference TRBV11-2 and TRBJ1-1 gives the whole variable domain EAGVAQSPRYKIIEKRQSVAFWCNPISGHATLYWYQQILGQGPKLLIQFQNNGVVDDSQLPKDRFSAERLKGVDSTLKIQPAKLEDSAVYLCASSLDHTEAFFGQGTRLTVV.

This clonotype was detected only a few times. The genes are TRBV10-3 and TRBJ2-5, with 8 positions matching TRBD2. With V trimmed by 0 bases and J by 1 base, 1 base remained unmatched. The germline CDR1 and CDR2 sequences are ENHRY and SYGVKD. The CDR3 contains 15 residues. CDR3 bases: TGTGCCATCAGTGAGTCGGCGGGAGGCCAAGAGACCCAGTACTTC. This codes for CAISESAGGQETQYF.

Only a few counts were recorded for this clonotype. DNA for the CDR3: TGTGCCAGCAGCTCCCCGGCCGCTCGGGGGGTCCCGTACGAGCAGTACTTC. Encoded protein: CASSSPAARGVPYEQYF. The rearrangement links TRBV7-9 to TRBJ2-7, with 7 positions matching TRBD2. The CDR3 covers 17 residues. Germline V lookup: CDR1 SEHNR, CDR2 FQNEAQ (reference sequence). V shed 4 bases and J 4 bases; nucleotides not matched to a gene: 16. The full variable domain, in which reference TRBV7-9 and TRBJ2-7 provide the parts outside the CDR3, is DTGVSQNPRHKITKRGQNVTFRCDPISEHNRLYWYRQTLGQGPEFLTYFQNEAQLEKSRLLSDRFSAERPKGSFSTLEIQRTEQGDSAMYLCASSSPAARGVPYEQYFGPGTRLTVT.

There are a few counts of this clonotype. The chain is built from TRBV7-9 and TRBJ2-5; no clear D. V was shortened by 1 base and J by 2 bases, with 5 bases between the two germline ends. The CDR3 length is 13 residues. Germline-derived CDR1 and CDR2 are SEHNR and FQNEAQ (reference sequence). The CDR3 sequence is CASSLEAQETQYF. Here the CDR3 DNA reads TGTGCCAGCAGCTTAGAGGCACAAGAGACCCAGTACTTC. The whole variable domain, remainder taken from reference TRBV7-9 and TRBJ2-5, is DTGVSQNPRHKITKRGQNVTFRCDPISEHNRLYWYRQTLGQGPEFLTYFQNEAQLEKSRLLSDRFSAERPKGSFSTLEIQRTEQGDSAMYLCASSLEAQETQYFGPGTRLLVL.

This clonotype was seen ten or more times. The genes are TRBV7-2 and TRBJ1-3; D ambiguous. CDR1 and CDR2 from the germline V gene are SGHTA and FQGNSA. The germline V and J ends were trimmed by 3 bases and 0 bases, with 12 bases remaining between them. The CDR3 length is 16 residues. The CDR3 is CASSLDGGFSGNTIYF. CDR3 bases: TGTGCCAGCAGCTTGGACGGAGGGTTCTCTGGAAACACCATATATTTT.

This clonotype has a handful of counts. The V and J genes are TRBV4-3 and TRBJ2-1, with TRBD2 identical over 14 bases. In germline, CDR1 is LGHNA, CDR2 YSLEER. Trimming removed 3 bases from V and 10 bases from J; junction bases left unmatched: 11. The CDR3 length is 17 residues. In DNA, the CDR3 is TGCGCCAGCAGCCAGGAACCGGGACTAGCGGGAGTCGGGGAGCAGTTCTTC. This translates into CASSQEPGLAGVGEQFF.

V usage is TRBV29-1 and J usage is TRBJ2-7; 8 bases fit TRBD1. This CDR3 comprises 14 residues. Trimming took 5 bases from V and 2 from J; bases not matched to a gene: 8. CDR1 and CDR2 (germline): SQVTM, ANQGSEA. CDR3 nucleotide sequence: TGCAGCGTTAGCGGGTCCAGGGGGCCCTACGAGCAGTACTTC. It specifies CSVSGSRGPYEQYF.

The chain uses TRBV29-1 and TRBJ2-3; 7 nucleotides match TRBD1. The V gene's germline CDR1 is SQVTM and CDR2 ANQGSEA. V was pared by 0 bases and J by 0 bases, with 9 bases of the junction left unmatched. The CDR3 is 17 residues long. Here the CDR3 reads CSVEDRTGHSSTDTQYF. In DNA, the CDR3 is TGCAGCGTTGAAGATCGGACAGGACACTCGAGCACAGATACGCAGTATTTT.

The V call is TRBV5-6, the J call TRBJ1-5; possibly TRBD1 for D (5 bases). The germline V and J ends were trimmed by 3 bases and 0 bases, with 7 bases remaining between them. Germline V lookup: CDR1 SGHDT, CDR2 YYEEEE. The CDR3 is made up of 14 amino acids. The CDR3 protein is CASSYTGSNQPQHF. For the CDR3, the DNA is TGTGCCAGCAGCTATACAGGTAGCAATCAGCCCCAGCATTTT.

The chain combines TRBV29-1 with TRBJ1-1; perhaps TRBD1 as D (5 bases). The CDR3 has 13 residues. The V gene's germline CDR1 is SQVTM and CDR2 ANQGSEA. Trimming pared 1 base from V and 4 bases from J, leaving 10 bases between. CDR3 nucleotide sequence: TGCAGCGTTGAAGGCAGGGCGACCACTGAAGCTTTCTTT. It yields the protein CSVEGRATTEAFF.

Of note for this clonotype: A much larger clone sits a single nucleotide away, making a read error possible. The CDR3, as DNA: TGTGCCAGCAGTTGGGGACAGGGACAAGATACCCAGTACTTC. Translated, it gives CASSWGQGQDTQYF. The chain employs TRBV12-3 or TRBV12-4 and TRBJ2-5; 9 positions agree with TRBD1. CDR3 length equals 14 residues.

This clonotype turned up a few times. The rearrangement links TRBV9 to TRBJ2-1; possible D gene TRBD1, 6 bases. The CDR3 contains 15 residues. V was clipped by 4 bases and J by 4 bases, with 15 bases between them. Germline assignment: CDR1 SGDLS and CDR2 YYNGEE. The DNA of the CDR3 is TGTGCCAGCAGCCCTACTGGACAGCAGTACAATGAGCAGTTCTTC. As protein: CASSPTGQQYNEQFF.

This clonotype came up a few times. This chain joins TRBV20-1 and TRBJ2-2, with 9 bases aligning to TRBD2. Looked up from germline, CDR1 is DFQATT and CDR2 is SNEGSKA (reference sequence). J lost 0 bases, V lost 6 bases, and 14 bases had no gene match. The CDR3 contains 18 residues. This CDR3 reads CSAKAPTSGNANTGELFF. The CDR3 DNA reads TGCAGTGCAAAGGCACCGACTAGCGGAAACGCGAACACCGGGGAGCTGTTTTTT.

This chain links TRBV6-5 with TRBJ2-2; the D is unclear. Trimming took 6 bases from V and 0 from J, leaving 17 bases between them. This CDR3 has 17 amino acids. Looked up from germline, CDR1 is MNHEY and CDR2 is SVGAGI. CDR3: CASSTNQNSANTGELFF. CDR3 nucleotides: TGTGCCAGCAGCACAAACCAGAATTCGGCGAACACCGGGGAGCTGTTTTTT.

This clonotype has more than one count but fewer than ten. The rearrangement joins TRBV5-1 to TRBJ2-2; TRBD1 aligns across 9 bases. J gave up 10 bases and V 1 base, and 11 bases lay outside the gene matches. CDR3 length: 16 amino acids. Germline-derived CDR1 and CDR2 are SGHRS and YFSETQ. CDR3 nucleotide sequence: TGCGCCAGCAGCTTGAACAGGGGGCGAGTGAAGGAGGAGCTGTTTTTT. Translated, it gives CASSLNRGRVKEELFF. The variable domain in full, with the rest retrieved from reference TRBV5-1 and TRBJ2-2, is KAGVTQTPRYLIKTRGQQVTLSCSPISGHRSVSWYQQTPGQGLQFLFEYFSETQRNKGNFPGRFSGRQFSNSRSEMNVSTLELGDSALYLCASSLNRGRVKEELFFGEGSRLTVL.

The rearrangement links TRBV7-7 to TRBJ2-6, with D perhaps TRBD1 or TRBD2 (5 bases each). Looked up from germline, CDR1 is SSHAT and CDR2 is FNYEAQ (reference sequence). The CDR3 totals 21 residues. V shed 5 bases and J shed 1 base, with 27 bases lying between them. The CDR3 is CASSPGLRWDGLASGANVLTF. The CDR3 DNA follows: TGTGCCAGCAGCCCCGGATTGCGGTGGGACGGGCTAGCATCTGGGGCCAACGTCCTGACTTTC.

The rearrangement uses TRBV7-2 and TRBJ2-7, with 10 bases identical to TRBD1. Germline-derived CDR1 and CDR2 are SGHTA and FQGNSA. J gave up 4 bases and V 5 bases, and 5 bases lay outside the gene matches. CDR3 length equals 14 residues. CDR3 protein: CASSPDRGQYEQYF. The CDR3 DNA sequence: TGTGCCAGCAGCCCCGACAGGGGGCAGTACGAGCAGTACTTC.

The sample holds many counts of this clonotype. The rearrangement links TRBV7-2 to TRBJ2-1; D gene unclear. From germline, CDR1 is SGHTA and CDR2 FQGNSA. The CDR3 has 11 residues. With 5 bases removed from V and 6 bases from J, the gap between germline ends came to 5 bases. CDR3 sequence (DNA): TGTGCCAGCAGCCTCCTCAATGAGCAGTTCTTC. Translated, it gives CASSLLNEQFF.